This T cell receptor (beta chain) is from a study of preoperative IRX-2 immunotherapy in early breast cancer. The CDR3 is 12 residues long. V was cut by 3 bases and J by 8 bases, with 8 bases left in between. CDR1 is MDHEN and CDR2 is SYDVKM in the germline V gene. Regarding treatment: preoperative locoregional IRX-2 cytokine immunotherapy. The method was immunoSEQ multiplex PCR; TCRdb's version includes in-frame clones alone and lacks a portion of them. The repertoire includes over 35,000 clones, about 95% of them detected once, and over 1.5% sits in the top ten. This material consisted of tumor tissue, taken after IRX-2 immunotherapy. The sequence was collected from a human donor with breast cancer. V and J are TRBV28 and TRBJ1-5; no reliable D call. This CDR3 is CASSFAVKPQHF. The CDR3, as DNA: TGTGCCAGCAGTTTCGCGGTGAAGCCCCAGCATTTT.